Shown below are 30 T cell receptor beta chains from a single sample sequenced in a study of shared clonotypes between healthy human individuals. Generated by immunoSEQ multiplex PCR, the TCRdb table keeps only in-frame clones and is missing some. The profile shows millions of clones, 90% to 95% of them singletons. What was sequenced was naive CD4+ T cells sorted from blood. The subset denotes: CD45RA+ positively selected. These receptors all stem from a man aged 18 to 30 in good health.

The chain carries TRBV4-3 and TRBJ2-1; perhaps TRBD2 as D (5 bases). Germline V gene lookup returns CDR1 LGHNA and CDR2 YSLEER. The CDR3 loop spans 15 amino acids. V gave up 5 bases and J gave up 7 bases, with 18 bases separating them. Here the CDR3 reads CASSLLATTGNEQFF. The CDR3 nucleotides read TGCGCCAGCAGCTTGCTAGCTACCACTGGAAATGAGCAGTTCTTC.

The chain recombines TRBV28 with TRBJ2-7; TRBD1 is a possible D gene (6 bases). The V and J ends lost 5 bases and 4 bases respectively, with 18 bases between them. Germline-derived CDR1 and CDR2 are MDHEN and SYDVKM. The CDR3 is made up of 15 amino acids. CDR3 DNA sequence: TGTGCCAGCAGTCCGACAGGATCAGCCCCATACGAGCAGTACTTC. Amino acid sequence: CASSPTGSAPYEQYF.

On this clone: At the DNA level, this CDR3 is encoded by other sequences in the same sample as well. The CDR3 loop is CASSLGGLGETQYF. The CDR3 region has the DNA TGCGCCAGCAGCTTGGGGGGGCTCGGGGAGACCCAGTACTTC. This chain connects TRBV5-1 to TRBJ2-5; the D gene is possibly TRBD1 (6 bases). Germline V lookup: CDR1 SGHRS, CDR2 YFSETQ. V gave up 0 bases and J gave up 5 bases, with 11 bases separating them. This CDR3 has 14 amino acids.

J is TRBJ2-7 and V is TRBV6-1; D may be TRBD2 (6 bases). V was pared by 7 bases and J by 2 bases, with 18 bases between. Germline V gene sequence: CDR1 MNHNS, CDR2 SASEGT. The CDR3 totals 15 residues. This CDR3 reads CASTEEGPGAYEQYF. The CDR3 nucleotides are TGTGCCAGCACCGAGGAGGGACCTGGAGCCTACGAGCAGTACTTC.

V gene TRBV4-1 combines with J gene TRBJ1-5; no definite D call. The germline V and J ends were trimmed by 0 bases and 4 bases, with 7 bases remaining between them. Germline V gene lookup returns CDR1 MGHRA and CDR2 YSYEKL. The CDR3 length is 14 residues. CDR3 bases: TGCGCCAGCAGCCAAGATGCCGGGAATCAGCCCCAGCATTTT. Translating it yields CASSQDAGNQPQHF.

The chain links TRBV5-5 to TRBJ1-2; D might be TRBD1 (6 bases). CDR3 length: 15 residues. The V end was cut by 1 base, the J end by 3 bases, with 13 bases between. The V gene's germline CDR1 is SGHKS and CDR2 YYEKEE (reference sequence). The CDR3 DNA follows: TGTGCCAGCAGCTTGCTTGGAGGGGGTGACTATGGCTACACCTTC. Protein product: CASSLLGGGDYGYTF.

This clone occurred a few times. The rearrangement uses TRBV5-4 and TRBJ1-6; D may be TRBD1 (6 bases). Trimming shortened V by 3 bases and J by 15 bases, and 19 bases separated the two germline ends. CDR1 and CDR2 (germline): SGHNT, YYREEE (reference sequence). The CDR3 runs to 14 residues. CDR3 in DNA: TGTGCCAGCAGCTCCGACAGGAACCAATTCAGCCTCCACTTT. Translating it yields CASSSDRNQFSLHF.

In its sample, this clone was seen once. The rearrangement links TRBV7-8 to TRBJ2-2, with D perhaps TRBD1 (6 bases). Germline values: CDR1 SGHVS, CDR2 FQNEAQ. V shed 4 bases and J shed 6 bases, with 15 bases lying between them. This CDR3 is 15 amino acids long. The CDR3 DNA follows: TGTGCCAGCAGCTCTCCGACAGGACACCCCGGGGAGCTGTTTTTT. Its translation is CASSSPTGHPGELFF.

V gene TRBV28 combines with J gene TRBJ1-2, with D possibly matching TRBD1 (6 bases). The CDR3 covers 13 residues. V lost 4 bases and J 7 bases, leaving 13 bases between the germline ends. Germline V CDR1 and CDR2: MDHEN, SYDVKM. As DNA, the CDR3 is TGTGCCAGCAGTTCCCGGGACACCCCTGGCTACACCTTC. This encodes CASSSRDTPGYTF.

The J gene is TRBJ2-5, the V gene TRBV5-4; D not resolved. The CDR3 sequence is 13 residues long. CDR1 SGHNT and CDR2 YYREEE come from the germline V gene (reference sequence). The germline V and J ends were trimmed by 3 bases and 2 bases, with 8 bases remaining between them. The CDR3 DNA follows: TGTGCCAGCAGCTCTCTGGGACAAGAGACCCAGTACTTC. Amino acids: CASSSLGQETQYF.

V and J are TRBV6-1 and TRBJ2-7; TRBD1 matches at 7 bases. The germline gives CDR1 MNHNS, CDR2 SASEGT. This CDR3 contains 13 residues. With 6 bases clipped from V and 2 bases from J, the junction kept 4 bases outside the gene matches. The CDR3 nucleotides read TGTGCCAGCAGGGAGACAGGGACCTACGAGCAGTACTTC. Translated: CASRETGTYEQYF.

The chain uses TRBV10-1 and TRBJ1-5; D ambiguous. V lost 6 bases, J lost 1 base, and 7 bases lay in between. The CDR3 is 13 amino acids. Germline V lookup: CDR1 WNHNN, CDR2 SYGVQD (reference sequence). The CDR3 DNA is TGCGCCAGCAGCCGAGACAGCAATCAGCCCCAGCATTTT. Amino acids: CASSRDSNQPQHF.

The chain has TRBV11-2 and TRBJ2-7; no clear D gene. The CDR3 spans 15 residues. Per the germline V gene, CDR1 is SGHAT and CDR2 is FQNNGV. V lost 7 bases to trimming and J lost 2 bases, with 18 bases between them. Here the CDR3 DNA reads TGTGCCAGCATCCCCCAACCTGGCGGAGCCTACGAGCAGTACTTC. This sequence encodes CASIPQPGGAYEQYF. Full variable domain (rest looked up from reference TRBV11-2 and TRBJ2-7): EAGVAQSPRYKIIEKRQSVAFWCNPISGHATLYWYQQILGQGPKLLIQFQNNGVVDDSQLPKDRFSAERLKGVDSTLKIQPAKLEDSAVYLCASIPQPGGAYEQYFGPGTRLTVT.

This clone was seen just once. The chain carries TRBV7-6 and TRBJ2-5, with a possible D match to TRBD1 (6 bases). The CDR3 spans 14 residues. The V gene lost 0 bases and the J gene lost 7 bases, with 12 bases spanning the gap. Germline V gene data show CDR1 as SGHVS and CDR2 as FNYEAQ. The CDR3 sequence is CASSLAGAPGTQYF. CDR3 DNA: TGTGCCAGCAGCTTAGCGGGGGCCCCCGGGACCCAGTACTTC.

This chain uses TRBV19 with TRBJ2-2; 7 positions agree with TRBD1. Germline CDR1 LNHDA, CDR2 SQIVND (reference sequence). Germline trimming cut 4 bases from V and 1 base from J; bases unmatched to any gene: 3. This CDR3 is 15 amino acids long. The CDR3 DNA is TGTGCCAGTAGTACACGGACAGGGAACACCGGGGAGCTGTTTTTT. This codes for CASSTRTGNTGELFF.

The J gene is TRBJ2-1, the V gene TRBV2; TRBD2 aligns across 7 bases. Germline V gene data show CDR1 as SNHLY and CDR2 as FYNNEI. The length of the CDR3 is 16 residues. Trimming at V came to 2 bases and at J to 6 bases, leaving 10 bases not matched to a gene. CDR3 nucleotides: TGTGCCAGCAGTGAAAGGGCGGCTAGCGGAAGCAATGAGCAGTTCTTC. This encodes CASSERAASGSNEQFF.

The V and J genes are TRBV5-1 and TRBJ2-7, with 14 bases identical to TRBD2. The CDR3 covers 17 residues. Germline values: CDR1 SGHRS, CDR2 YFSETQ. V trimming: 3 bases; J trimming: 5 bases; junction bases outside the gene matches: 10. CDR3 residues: CASSSQGTSGSFNEQYF. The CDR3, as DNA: TGCGCCAGCAGCTCGCAAGGGACTAGCGGGAGCTTTAACGAGCAGTACTTC.

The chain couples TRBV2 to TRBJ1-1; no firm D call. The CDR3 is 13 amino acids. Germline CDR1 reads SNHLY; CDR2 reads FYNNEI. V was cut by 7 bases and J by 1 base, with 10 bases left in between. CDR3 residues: CASTVESNTEAFF. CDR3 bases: TGTGCCAGCACTGTAGAGTCGAACACTGAAGCTTTCTTT.

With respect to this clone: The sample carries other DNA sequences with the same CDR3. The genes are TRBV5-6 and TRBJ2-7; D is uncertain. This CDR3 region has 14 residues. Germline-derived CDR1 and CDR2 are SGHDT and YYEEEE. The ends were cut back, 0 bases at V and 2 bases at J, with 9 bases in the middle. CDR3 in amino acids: CASSLGQDPYEQYF. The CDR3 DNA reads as TGTGCCAGCAGCTTGGGTCAGGACCCCTACGAGCAGTACTTC.

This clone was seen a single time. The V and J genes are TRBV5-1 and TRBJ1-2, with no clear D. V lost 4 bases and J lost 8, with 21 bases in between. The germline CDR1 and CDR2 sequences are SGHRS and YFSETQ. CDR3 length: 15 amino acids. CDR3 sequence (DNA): TGCGCCAGCAGCGGTGCGACAAACTTTTCGCCCGGCTACACCTTC. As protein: CASSGATNFSPGYTF.

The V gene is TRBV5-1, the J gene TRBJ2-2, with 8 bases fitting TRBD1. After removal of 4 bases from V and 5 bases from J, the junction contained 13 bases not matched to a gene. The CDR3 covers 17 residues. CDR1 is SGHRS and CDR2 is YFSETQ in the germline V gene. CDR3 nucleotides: TGCGCCAGCAGCCTTACAAACACAGGGGGTGTAACCGGGGAGCTGTTTTTT. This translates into CASSLTNTGGVTGELFF. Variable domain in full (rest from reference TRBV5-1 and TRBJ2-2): KAGVTQTPRYLIKTRGQQVTLSCSPISGHRSVSWYQQTPGQGLQFLFEYFSETQRNKGNFPGRFSGRQFSNSRSEMNVSTLELGDSALYLCASSLTNTGGVTGELFFGEGSRLTVL.

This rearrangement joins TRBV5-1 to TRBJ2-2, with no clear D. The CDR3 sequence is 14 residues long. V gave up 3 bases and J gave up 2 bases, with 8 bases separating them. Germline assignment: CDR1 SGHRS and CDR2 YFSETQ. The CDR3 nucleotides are TGCGCCAGCAGCTACCAAGAAAACACCGGGGAGCTGTTTTTT. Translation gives CASSYQENTGELFF.

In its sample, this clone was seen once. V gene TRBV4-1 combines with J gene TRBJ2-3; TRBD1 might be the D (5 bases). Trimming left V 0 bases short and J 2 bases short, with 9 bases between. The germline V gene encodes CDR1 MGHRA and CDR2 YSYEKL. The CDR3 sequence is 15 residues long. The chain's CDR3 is CASSQDGATTDTQYF. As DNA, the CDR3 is TGCGCCAGCAGCCAAGATGGGGCAACCACAGATACGCAGTATTTT.

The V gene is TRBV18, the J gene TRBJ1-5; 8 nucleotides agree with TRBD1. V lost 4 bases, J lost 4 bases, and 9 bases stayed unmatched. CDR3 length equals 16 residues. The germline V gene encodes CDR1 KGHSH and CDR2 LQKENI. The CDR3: CASSLGRTGTNQPQHF. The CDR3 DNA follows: TGTGCCAGCTCACTGGGGCGGACAGGGACGAATCAGCCCCAGCATTTT.

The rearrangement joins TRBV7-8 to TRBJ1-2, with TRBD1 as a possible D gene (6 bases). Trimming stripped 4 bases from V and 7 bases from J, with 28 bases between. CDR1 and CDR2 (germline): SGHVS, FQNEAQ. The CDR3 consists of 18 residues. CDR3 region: CASSSTAPSPVGAVGYTF. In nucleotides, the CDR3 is TGTGCCAGCAGCTCGACAGCCCCCTCCCCAGTGGGGGCGGTTGGCTACACCTTC.

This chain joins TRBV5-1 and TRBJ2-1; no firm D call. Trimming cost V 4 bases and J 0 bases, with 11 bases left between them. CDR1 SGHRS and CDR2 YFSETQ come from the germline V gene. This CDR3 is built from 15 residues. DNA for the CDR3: TGCGCCAGCAGCCTCCCCGGGTCCTCCTACAATGAGCAGTTCTTC. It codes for CASSLPGSSYNEQFF.

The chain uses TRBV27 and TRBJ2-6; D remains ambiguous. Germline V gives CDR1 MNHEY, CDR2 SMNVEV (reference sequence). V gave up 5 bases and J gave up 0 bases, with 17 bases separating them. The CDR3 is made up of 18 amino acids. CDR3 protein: CASSPPRGTYSGANVLTF. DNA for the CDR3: TGTGCCAGCAGTCCCCCTCGCGGCACCTACTCTGGGGCCAACGTCCTGACTTTC.

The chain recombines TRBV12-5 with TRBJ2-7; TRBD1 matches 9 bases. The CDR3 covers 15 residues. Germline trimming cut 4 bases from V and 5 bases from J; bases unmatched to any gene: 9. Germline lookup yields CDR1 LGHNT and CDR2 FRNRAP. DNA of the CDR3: TGTGCTAGTGGTTGGGGCGGGACAGGGTCCCACGAGCAGTACTTC. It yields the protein CASGWGGTGSHEQYF.

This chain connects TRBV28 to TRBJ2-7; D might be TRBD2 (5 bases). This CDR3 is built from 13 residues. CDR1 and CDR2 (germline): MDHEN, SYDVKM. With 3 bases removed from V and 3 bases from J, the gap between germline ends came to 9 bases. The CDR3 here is CASSFGKRYEQYF. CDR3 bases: TGTGCCAGCAGTTTCGGGAAGCGCTACGAGCAGTACTTC.

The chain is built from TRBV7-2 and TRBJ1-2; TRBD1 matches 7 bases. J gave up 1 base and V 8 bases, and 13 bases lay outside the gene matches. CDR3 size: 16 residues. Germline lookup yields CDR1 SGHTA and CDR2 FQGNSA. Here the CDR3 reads CASAPRMGQINYGYTF. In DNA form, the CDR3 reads TGTGCCAGCGCCCCCAGAATGGGACAGATTAACTATGGCTACACCTTC.